The 9 T cell receptor beta chains below all came from one sample that was sequenced in a study of TIL therapy for anti-PD-1-resistant metastatic lung cancer. This was the immunoSEQ v3 assay. Clones were sequenced by immunoSEQ multiplex PCR, and TCRdb holds only the in-frame ones, with some missing. The sample records more than 55,000 clones, under 75% being singletons. Time point denoted: pre-treatment sample, taken before nivolumab and TIL therapy. The source was blood, collected at baseline. These receptors were collected from a person between 25 and 80 years old with non-small cell lung cancer.

The J gene is TRBJ1-6, the V gene TRBV2; the match to TRBD1 covers 10 bases. The V segment lost 4 bases and the J segment 9 bases; nucleotides outside the gene matches: 3. Looked up from germline, CDR1 is SNHLY and CDR2 is FYNNEI. The CDR3 contains 14 residues. CDR3 sequence: CASSGQGAGSPLHF. Written as DNA, the CDR3 is TGTGCCAGCAGTGGACAGGGGGCTGGTTCACCCCTCCACTTT.

V gene TRBV9 combines with J gene TRBJ1-6; D is perhaps TRBD1 (5 bases). CDR1 and CDR2 (germline): SGDLS, YYNGEE. V shed 0 bases and J shed 10 bases, with 14 bases lying between them. The CDR3 has 15 amino acids. CDR3 coding DNA: TGTGCCAGCAGCGTAGCTCATGCTTGGGGCTCACCCCTCCACTTT. This encodes CASSVAHAWGSPLHF.

A few counts support this clone. The chain combines TRBV7-9 with TRBJ2-7; D remains ambiguous. Trimming cost V 2 bases and J 4 bases, with 12 bases left between them. Per germline, CDR1 SEHNR and CDR2 FQNEAQ (reference sequence). There are 14 residues in the CDR3. CDR3 bases: TGTGCCAGCAGCTTATCCCTGGGCACGTACGAGCAGTACTTC. Protein sequence: CASSLSLGTYEQYF.

This sequence joins TRBV14 and TRBJ2-1; weak D call: TRBD1 (5 bases). Per germline, CDR1 SGHDN and CDR2 FVKESK. The CDR3 sequence is 18 residues long. Trimming pared 4 bases from V and 4 bases from J, leaving 23 bases between. This CDR3 is CASSPTRFVLDTYNEQFF. In DNA, the CDR3 is TGTGCCAGCAGCCCAACCCGGTTCGTGCTGGACACGTACAATGAGCAGTTCTTC.

The chain employs TRBV11-2 and TRBJ2-1; 11 bases line up with TRBD2. This CDR3 has 15 residues. Per the germline V gene, CDR1 is SGHAT and CDR2 is FQNNGV. V trimming: 3 bases; J trimming: 4 bases; junction bases outside the gene matches: 2. The CDR3 bases are TGTGCCAGCAGCTTTAGCGGGGGGGCTTACAATGAGCAGTTCTTC. It yields the protein CASSFSGGAYNEQFF.

This chain joins TRBV18 and TRBJ2-5; D might be TRBD2 (6 bases). CDR1 is KGHSH, CDR2 LQKENI, per germline. This CDR3 has 13 residues. V dropped 4 bases and J dropped 4 bases, with 10 bases sitting between them. The CDR3 DNA sequence: TGTGCCAGCTCACTTCTGGGGGGAGAGACCCAGTACTTC. It encodes CASSLLGGETQYF.

This clone occurred a few times. The chain recombines TRBV19 with TRBJ2-1; 12 bases are a match to TRBD2. CDR3 length: 15 amino acids. Trimming took 4 bases from V and 9 from J; bases not matched to a gene: 7. Germline V lookup: CDR1 LNHDA, CDR2 SQIVND (reference sequence). CDR3 sequence: CASSNGLAGTSEQFF. For the CDR3, the DNA is TGTGCCAGTAGTAACGGACTAGCGGGAACCTCTGAGCAGTTCTTC.

The table lists this clone with a count of one. This chain links TRBV15 with TRBJ2-1; no definite D call. CDR1 and CDR2 from the germline V gene are LNHNV and YYDKDF (reference sequence). The CDR3 has 13 residues. V was shortened by 0 bases and J by 8 bases, with 8 bases between the two germline ends. CDR3 sequence (DNA): TGTGCCACCAGCAGAGATGGGGTCGATGAGCAGTTCTTC. This gives the protein CATSRDGVDEQFF.

This sequence joins TRBV11-3 and TRBJ2-5; D is unclear. The ends were cut back, 4 bases at V and 8 bases at J, with 11 bases in the middle. The CDR3 loop spans 12 amino acids. The germline V gene encodes CDR1 SGHNT and CDR2 YENEEA. The CDR3 DNA reads TGTGCCAGCAGCTATCCAGAGGCCACCCAGTACTTC. Its translation: CASSYPEATQYF.